This T cell receptor (beta chain) is from a study of breast tumors, draining lymph nodes, adjacent tissues. Trimming cost V 6 bases and J 0 bases, with 13 bases left between them. The CDR3 runs 15 residues. Germline lookup yields CDR1 MNHNS and CDR2 SASEGT. Samples came from axillary lymph nodes draining the breast cancer. This clonotype was detected many times. Antigen unknown. TCRdb redid the calling of the multiplex PCR reads with MiXCR, one entry per CDR3 protein. The repertoire holds around 300,000 distinct CDR3 sequences, with roughly 30% as singletons. Study-wide findings and caveats: Tumor T cell lymph node origin was a supported hypothesis, not proven.

The clonotype was recovered from a female donor with breast cancer. Some clones in this sample may be carry-over from other donors' samples. The V and J genes are TRBV6-1 and TRBJ2-3, with D possibly being TRBD2 (5 bases). The sample was axillary lymph node tissue. CDR3 nucleotides: TGTGCCAGCAGCGTTAGCGCCCCTAGCACAGATACGCAGTATTTT. It translates to CASSVSAPSTDTQYF.